This entry features one T cell receptor (beta chain) sequence. The antigen remains undetermined. The PCR had 60 Vbeta and 13 Jbeta primers. The repertoire was sequenced with immunoSEQ multiplex PCR; TCRdb's copy has only in-frame clones and lacks some. There are fewer than 200,000 clones in the sample; 71% occur only once, and about 1.4% lies in the top ten. This sample is drawn from a study of cytomegalovirus exposure and HLA in healthy donors. Broader study findings: It emerged from a later analysis that several of the most significant clusters appeared to be linked to common viral pathogens. TCR beta sequences reportedly predicted most subjects' HLA-A and HLA-B alleles accurately. In an earlier analysis, about 90% or about 30%: the productive usage of most TCR beta V segments.

The sample was PBMCs. The receptor comes from a girl aged 5-17 years in good health and CMV-seronegative.

CDR3 amino acids: CASSSPGGGSPKNIQYF. The CDR3 bases are TGTGCCAGTAGTAGCCCGGGGGGGGGCTCACCCAAAAACATTCAGTACTTC. The rearrangement joins TRBV19 to TRBJ2-4; 8 nucleotides line up with TRBD2. Germline assignment: CDR1 LNHDA and CDR2 SQIVND (reference sequence). The ends lost 4 bases at V and 2 bases at J; junction bases unmatched: 10. The CDR3 has 17 amino acids.